This paragraph covers one T cell receptor (beta chain) sequence. Its antigen is not identified. V lost 0 bases to trimming and J lost 0 bases, with 10 bases between them. The CDR3 is 16 amino acids. The germline CDR1 and CDR2 sequences are SGDLS and YYNGEE. Using immunoSEQ multiplex PCR, the repertoire was profiled, and TCRdb retains in-frame clones only, with some absent. The data contain just under 65,000 clones, just under 85% of them singletons. The sample comes from a study of OX40 agonist ivuxolimab in advanced cancers. Overall study context: Three patients, one with hepatocellular carcinoma and two with cutaneous melanoma, achieved partial responses. General study points: CD4+ and CD8+ blood T cells expanded clonally by week 6 at 0.1 to 3.0 mg/kg.

The input for sequencing was CD4+ or CD8+ T cells sorted from blood, taken in a trial of the OX40 agonist ivuxolimab. The V gene is TRBV9, the J gene TRBJ2-1, with D unresolved. The TCR comes from an adult with an advanced solid tumor such as melanoma, head and neck, liver or kidney cancer. Here the CDR3 reads CASSVGFRSSYNEQFF. Written as DNA, the CDR3 is TGTGCCAGCAGCGTAGGTTTCAGGAGCTCCTACAATGAGCAGTTCTTC.